This is a list of T cell receptor beta chains from one sample in a study of cytomegalovirus exposure and HLA in healthy donors. The table came from immunoSEQ multiplex PCR; TCRdb's copy has only in-frame clones and leaves some out. The repertoire consists of tens of thousands of clones, with less than 96% occurring once and the leading ten covering around 1.6%. The sequenced sample was PBMCs. The receptors were gathered from a man between 18 and 35 years old in good health and CMV-seropositive. Each CDR3 is given with its conserved first and last residue. The D gene is left open where the match is weak. Clone size is stated in some rows and not others, as once, few, many or a class when expanded.

clone_size: .
d_call: TRBD2
v_call: TRBV6-5
j_call: TRBJ2-5
cdr3_aa: CASRELAGGTQYF
cdr3_nt: TGTGCCAGCAGGGAACTAGCGGGAGGGACCCAGTACTTC

clone_size: .
d_call: TRBD1
v_call: TRBV2
j_call: TRBJ2-3
cdr3_aa: CASSRQGVDTDTQYF
cdr3_nt: TGTGCCAGCAGCAGACAGGGGGTAGACACAGATACGCAGTATTTT

clone_size: .
d_call: TRBD2
v_call: TRBV7-2
j_call: TRBJ2-7
cdr3_aa: CASSLESGLAGGGYEQYF
cdr3_nt: TGTGCCAGCAGCTTAGAATCGGGACTAGCGGGAGGAGGCTACGAGCAGTACTTC

clone_size: .
d_call: .
v_call: TRBV6-5
j_call: TRBJ1-2
cdr3_aa: CASSYNQNGYTF
cdr3_nt: TGTGCCAGCAGTTACAATCAGAATGGCTACACCTTC

clone_size: .
d_call: .
v_call: TRBV6-1
j_call: TRBJ2-2
cdr3_aa: CASSSGPHTGELFF
cdr3_nt: TGTGCCAGCAGTTCAGGGCCCCACACCGGGGAGCTGTTTTTT

clone_size: once
d_call: .
v_call: TRBV23-1
j_call: TRBJ1-2
cdr3_aa: CASMAESGLRVSSF
cdr3_nt: TGCGCCAGCATGGCGGAATCTGGGTTGAGGGTTTCGAGCTTC

clone_size: .
d_call: TRBD1
v_call: TRBV2
j_call: TRBJ2-7
cdr3_aa: CASNRGTSVEQYF
cdr3_nt: TGTGCCAGCAACAGGGGCACGAGTGTCGAGCAGTACTTC

clone_size: .
d_call: .
v_call: TRBV7-3
j_call: TRBJ1-1
cdr3_aa: CASSLLGGTGTEAFF
cdr3_nt: TGTGCCAGCAGCTTACTGGGGGGAACTGGGACTGAAGCTTTCTTT

clone_size: .
d_call: .
v_call: TRBV4-1
j_call: TRBJ1-1
cdr3_aa: CASSQDEGRNTEAFF
cdr3_nt: TGCGCCAGCAGCCAAGATGAGGGAAGGAACACTGAAGCTTTCTTT

clone_size: .
d_call: .
v_call: TRBV7-6
j_call: TRBJ2-5
cdr3_aa: CASSRSTVRQETQYF
cdr3_nt: TGTGCCAGCAGTCGGTCGACAGTCAGACAAGAGACCCAGTACTTC

clone_size: .
d_call: .
v_call: TRBV11-2
j_call: TRBJ2-2
cdr3_aa: CASSIGGDPAGELFF
cdr3_nt: TGTGCCAGCAGCATAGGGGGGGATCCCGCCGGGGAGCTGTTTTTT

clone_size: .
d_call: TRBD1
v_call: TRBV18
j_call: TRBJ2-5
cdr3_aa: CASSPQGAQETQYF
cdr3_nt: TGTGCCAGCTCACCACAGGGGGCCCAAGAGACCCAGTACTTC

clone_size: .
d_call: .
v_call: TRBV11-2
j_call: TRBJ2-2
cdr3_aa: CASSPLPNTGELFF
cdr3_nt: TGTGCCAGCAGCCCCCTACCGAACACCGGGGAGCTGTTTTTT

clone_size: .
d_call: .
v_call: TRBV28
j_call: TRBJ1-4
cdr3_aa: CASSFSSGWLFF
cdr3_nt: TGTGCCAGCAGTTTCAGCTCAGGGTGGCTGTTTTTT

clone_size: .
d_call: .
v_call: TRBV10-3
j_call: TRBJ1-2
cdr3_aa: CAISDEVTLLNYGYTF
cdr3_nt: TGTGCCATCAGTGATGAGGTAACCTTACTTAACTATGGCTACACCTTC

clone_size: .
d_call: TRBD2
v_call: TRBV9
j_call: TRBJ2-3
cdr3_aa: CASSVSGRALDTQYF
cdr3_nt: TGTGCCAGCAGCGTCAGCGGGAGGGCCTTGGATACGCAGTATTTT

clone_size: .
d_call: .
v_call: TRBV7-9
j_call: TRBJ1-1
cdr3_aa: CASSPSLNTEAFF
cdr3_nt: TGTGCCAGCAGCCCGAGCTTGAACACTGAAGCTTTCTTT

clone_size: .
d_call: .
v_call: TRBV5-8
j_call: TRBJ2-2
cdr3_aa: CASILLGGPTGELFF
cdr3_nt: TGTGCCAGCATACTCCTCGGAGGACCCACCGGGGAGCTGTTTTTT

clone_size: .
d_call: .
v_call: TRBV30
j_call: TRBJ1-1
cdr3_aa: CAWSLQDHTEAFF
cdr3_nt: TGTGCCTGGAGTCTACAGGACCACACTGAAGCTTTCTTT

clone_size: .
d_call: TRBD1
v_call: TRBV28
j_call: TRBJ2-7
cdr3_aa: CASSSPGQGASGQYF
cdr3_nt: TGTGCCAGCAGTTCGCCGGGACAGGGGGCATCAGGGCAGTACTTC

clone_size: .
d_call: .
v_call: TRBV13
j_call: TRBJ2-7
cdr3_aa: CASGGMISEQYF
cdr3_nt: TGTGCCAGCGGCGGGATGATTAGCGAGCAGTACTTC

clone_size: .
d_call: TRBD1
v_call: TRBV6-1
j_call: TRBJ1-2
cdr3_aa: CASRTGNGYTF
cdr3_nt: TGTGCCAGCAGGACAGGGAATGGCTACACCTTC

clone_size: .
d_call: .
v_call: TRBV18
j_call: TRBJ2-2
cdr3_aa: CASSRVNRVDTGELFF
cdr3_nt: TGTGCCAGCTCACGAGTCAACAGGGTGGACACCGGGGAGCTGTTTTTT

clone_size: .
d_call: .
v_call: TRBV5-1
j_call: TRBJ1-5
cdr3_aa: CASSNSPAGPGGNQPQHF
cdr3_nt: TGCGCCAGCAGCAACTCCCCGGCGGGGCCGGGGGGCAATCAGCCCCAGCATTTT

clone_size: .
d_call: .
v_call: TRBV25-1
j_call: TRBJ2-1
cdr3_aa: CASQKGGYNEQFF
cdr3_nt: TGTGCCAGCCAAAAGGGAGGTTACAATGAGCAGTTCTTC

clone_size: few
d_call: TRBD2
v_call: TRBV6-4
j_call: TRBJ2-2
cdr3_aa: CASSDSSGSTGELFF
cdr3_nt: TGTGCCAGCAGTGACTCTAGCGGGAGCACCGGGGAGCTGTTTTTT

clone_size: .
d_call: .
v_call: TRBV5-1
j_call: TRBJ1-3
cdr3_aa: CASSVQGPGNTIYF
cdr3_nt: TGCGCCAGCAGCGTACAGGGACCTGGAAACACCATATATTTT

clone_size: .
d_call: TRBD2
v_call: TRBV2
j_call: TRBJ2-7
cdr3_aa: CASREEAGPYYEQYF
cdr3_nt: TGTGCCAGCAGGGAGGAAGCGGGACCTTACTACGAGCAGTACTTC